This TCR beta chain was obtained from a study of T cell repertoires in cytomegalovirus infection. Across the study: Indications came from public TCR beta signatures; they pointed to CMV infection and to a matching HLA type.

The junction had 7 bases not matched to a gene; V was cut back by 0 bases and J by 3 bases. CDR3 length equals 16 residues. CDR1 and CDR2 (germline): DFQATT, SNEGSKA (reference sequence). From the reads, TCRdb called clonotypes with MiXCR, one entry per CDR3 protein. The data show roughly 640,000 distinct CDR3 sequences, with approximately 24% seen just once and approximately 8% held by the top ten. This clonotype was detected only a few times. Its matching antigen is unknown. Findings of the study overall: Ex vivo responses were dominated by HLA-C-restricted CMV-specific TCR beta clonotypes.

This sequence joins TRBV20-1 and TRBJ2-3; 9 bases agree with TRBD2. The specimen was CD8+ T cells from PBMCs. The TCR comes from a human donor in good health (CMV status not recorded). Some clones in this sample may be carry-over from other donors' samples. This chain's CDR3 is CSARDPSGGKTDTQYF. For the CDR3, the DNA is TGCAGTGCTAGAGATCCCAGCGGGGGGAAGACAGATACGCAGTATTTT.